This entry lists 25 T cell receptor beta chains sequenced from one sample in a study of vaccination and CD4 T cells after COVID-19. Treatment meaning: roughly 10-day PBMC culture with coronavirus spike peptide pools or control peptides (ViraFEST assay). Sequencing of DNA taken from cultured CD4+ T cells relied on the Oncomine TCR Beta short-read assay. From the PCR reads, TCRdb called clonotypes with MiXCR, one entry per CDR3 protein. Of fewer than 15,000 distinct CDR3 sequences in the sample, approximately 57% were seen once. Antigens for these TCRs are unknown. Sequencing was carried out using CD4+ T cells from blood, cultured in vitro. These TCRs come from a human donor who had recovered from COVID-19.

This CDR3 reads CASSYDGNTEAFF. The CDR3 nucleotides read TGTGCCAGCAGTTACGACGGGAACACTGAAGCTTTCTTT. The chain is built from TRBV6-5 and TRBJ1-1; D ambiguous. V was shortened by 2 bases and J by 1 base, with 5 bases between the two germline ends. Germline V gene lookup returns CDR1 MNHEY and CDR2 SVGAGI. The CDR3 runs 13 residues.

The chain combines TRBV19 with TRBJ1-1; D gene uncertain. In germline, CDR1 is LNHDA, CDR2 SQIVND (reference sequence). V dropped 0 bases and J dropped 4 bases, with 15 bases sitting between them. The CDR3 sequence is 16 residues long. The CDR3 is CASSIDLYRAGTEAFF. Here the CDR3 DNA reads TGTGCCAGTAGTATAGATCTATACCGAGCCGGCACTGAAGCTTTCTTT.

The V call is TRBV15, the J call TRBJ2-1; TRBD2 agrees at 7 bases. Germline V CDR1 and CDR2: LNHNV, YYDKDF (reference sequence). The CDR3 sequence is 14 residues long. The ends lost 3 bases at V and 6 bases at J; junction bases unmatched: 5. The CDR3 protein is CATSSGRWGNEQFF. CDR3 coding DNA: TGTGCCACCAGCAGCGGGAGGTGGGGCAATGAGCAGTTCTTC.

This clonotype was counted a few times. The chain links TRBV24-1 to TRBJ2-3, with D possibly being TRBD1 (6 bases). Per germline, CDR1 KGHDR and CDR2 SFDVKD. The CDR3 spans 14 residues. Trimming cost V 3 bases and J 4 bases, with 10 bases left between them. The CDR3 nucleotides read TGTGCCACCAGTGATGGTAAGGGGGCAGATACGCAGTATTTT. Translating gives CATSDGKGADTQYF.

This chain links TRBV27 with TRBJ2-3; TRBD1 agrees at 8 bases. Germline V gives CDR1 MNHEY, CDR2 SMNVEV (reference sequence). Losses at the gene ends were 5 bases for V and 6 bases for J; bases not matched to a gene: 13. This CDR3 is built from 16 residues. CDR3 nucleotide sequence: TGTGCCAGCAGTCCCCACAGGGGGAACTCCTTGGATACGCAGTATTTT. Its translation: CASSPHRGNSLDTQYF.

The chain combines TRBV5-4 with TRBJ2-5, with TRBD2 matching over 9 bases. V lost 4 bases to trimming and J lost 2 bases; unmatched junction nucleotides: 3. The CDR3 sequence is 14 residues long. Germline CDR1 and CDR2: SGHNT and YYREEE (reference sequence). CDR3 coding DNA: TGTGCCAGCAGCCCGGGACTAGCTCAAGAGACCCAGTACTTC. Translating it yields CASSPGLAQETQYF.

The rearrangement uses TRBV6-2 or TRBV6-3 and TRBJ2-5; D gene uncertain. Trimming shortened V by 2 bases and J by 5 bases, and 6 bases separated the two germline ends. This CDR3 is built from 12 residues. Germline CDR1 MNHEY, CDR2 SVGEGT. The chain's CDR3 is CASSYGRETQYF. CDR3 nucleotide sequence: TGTGCCAGCAGTTACGGGCGGGAGACCCAGTACTTC.

The genes are TRBV19 and TRBJ2-7, with D perhaps matching TRBD2 (6 bases). This CDR3 is built from 14 residues. In germline, CDR1 is LNHDA, CDR2 SQIVND (reference sequence). The V and J ends lost 3 bases and 0 bases respectively, with 9 bases between them. Here the CDR3 reads CASSIGGISYEQYF. The CDR3 DNA reads as TGTGCCAGTAGTATTGGGGGGATCTCCTACGAGCAGTACTTC.

CDR3 loop: CSANLGAGETQYF. CDR3 nucleotide sequence: TGCAGTGCTAATCTAGGGGCCGGGGAGACCCAGTACTTC. The chain recombines TRBV20-1 with TRBJ2-5; a weak D match, TRBD1 (5 bases). The CDR3 spans 13 residues. Germline V gene sequence: CDR1 DFQATT, CDR2 SNEGSKA (reference sequence). V shed 4 bases and J shed 5 bases, with 14 bases lying between them.

The V call is TRBV20-1, the J call TRBJ2-5; 7 nucleotides match TRBD2. J was trimmed by 1 base and V by 3 bases; bases with no gene match: 8. This CDR3 is built from 15 residues. Germline V lookup: CDR1 DFQATT, CDR2 SNEGSKA (reference sequence). CDR3 loop: CSARGQGGFQETQYF. The CDR3 region has the DNA TGCAGTGCTAGGGGGCAGGGAGGGTTCCAAGAGACCCAGTACTTC.

The chain joins TRBV30 to TRBJ1-5; 9 bases map to TRBD1. Trimming cost V 2 bases and J 11 bases; bases outside gene matches: 10. Germline lookup yields CDR1 GTSNPN and CDR2 SVGIG (reference sequence). The CDR3 consists of 14 residues. CDR3 sequence: CAWSPTGGGGAQHF. CDR3 sequence (DNA): TGTGCCTGGAGTCCGACAGGGGGAGGGGGAGCCCAGCATTTT.

The rearrangement links TRBV9 to TRBJ1-1, with 7 bases matching TRBD1. Germline CDR1 SGDLS, CDR2 YYNGEE. V lost 4 bases to trimming and J lost 4 bases; unmatched junction nucleotides: 10. This CDR3 has 15 amino acids. For the CDR3, the DNA is TGTGCCAGCAGCCCCTCAGGGGGAGGGACCACTGAAGCTTTCTTT. It translates to CASSPSGGGTTEAFF.

This rearrangement joins TRBV7-2 to TRBJ1-4, with D perhaps matching TRBD1 (6 bases). CDR3 length: 16 residues. The V gene's germline CDR1 is SGHTA and CDR2 FQGNSA. The V and J ends lost 5 bases and 8 bases respectively, with 21 bases between them. The CDR3 is CASSTRSTGFGEKLFF. The DNA for the CDR3 is TGTGCCAGCAGCACCCGCTCAACAGGGTTCGGAGAAAAACTGTTTTTT.

The J gene is TRBJ1-1, the V gene TRBV20-1; D uncertain. The CDR3 is 13 amino acids. Germline-derived CDR1 and CDR2 are DFQATT and SNEGSKA (reference sequence). V was pared by 2 bases and J by 1 base, with 8 bases between. The CDR3 nucleotides read TGCAGTGCTAGACGGGATCCGAACACTGAAGCTTTCTTT. It translates to CSARRDPNTEAFF.

Only a few counts were recorded for this clonotype. The chain joins TRBV6-5 to TRBJ1-2, with D hard to call. This CDR3 has 15 residues. Between the trimmed V and J ends, which lost 0 bases and 11 bases, there was a span of 19 bases. The germline V gene encodes CDR1 MNHEY and CDR2 SVGAGI. The CDR3 region is CASSYSNVHLGWYTF. The CDR3 DNA reads TGTGCCAGCAGTTACTCGAACGTTCATCTAGGGTGGTACACCTTC.

CDR3 residues: CAISDGEDEQFF. The CDR3 DNA reads TGTGCCATCAGTGACGGGGAGGATGAGCAGTTCTTC. The chain combines TRBV10-3 with TRBJ2-1; a possible D gene is TRBD2 (6 bases). Trimming cost V 3 bases and J 8 bases, with 8 bases left between them. This CDR3 is 12 amino acids long. CDR1 ENHRY and CDR2 SYGVKD come from the germline V gene.

This clonotype was seen just once. The chain combines TRBV24-1 with TRBJ2-2; 9 bases are shared with TRBD2. Germline CDR1 and CDR2: KGHDR and SFDVKD. CDR3 length: 17 amino acids. Trimming cost V 4 bases and J 2 bases; bases outside gene matches: 7. CDR3: CATSESGLAGNTGELFF. CDR3 coding DNA: TGTGCCACCAGTGAGTCCGGGCTAGCGGGAAACACCGGGGAGCTGTTTTTT.

The chain combines TRBV6-2 or TRBV6-3 with TRBJ1-5; tentatively, D is TRBD1 (6 bases). CDR1 is MNHEY, CDR2 SVGEGT, per germline. This CDR3 contains 15 residues. With 7 bases removed from V and 8 bases from J, the gap between germline ends came to 21 bases. The CDR3 reads CASTRLGTYFEPQHF. As DNA, the CDR3 is TGTGCCAGCACTCGACTCGGGACATATTTCGAGCCCCAGCATTTT.

Points on this clonotype: A read error may explain this, as a much larger clone is one base away. This chain uses TRBV12-5 with TRBJ1-1; D unresolved. Trimming stripped 6 bases from V and 7 bases from J, with 18 bases between. The CDR3 extends over 14 amino acids. In germline, CDR1 is LGHNT, CDR2 FRNRAP. CDR3 nucleotide sequence: TGTGCTAGTGGCCTAACCGGGTGGCGGATTGAAGCTTTCTTT. This gives the protein CASGLTGWRIEAFF.

V gene TRBV27 combines with J gene TRBJ2-5; 7 bases fit TRBD2. This CDR3 region has 13 residues. The ends lost 3 bases at V and 5 bases at J; junction bases unmatched: 3. The V gene's germline CDR1 is MNHEY and CDR2 SMNVEV (reference sequence). CDR3 bases: TGTGCCAGCAGTTTCAGGGAGGGGGAGACCCAGTACTTC. Translating it yields CASSFREGETQYF.

The J gene is TRBJ1-5, the V gene TRBV21-1; the table assigns TRBD1, which was not confirmed against the DNA. TRBV21-1 is termed a pseudogene. This CDR3 is 16 amino acids long. The CDR3 bases are TGTGCCAGCAGCCAGCGGACAGGGCGGATCGCCCAGCCCCAGCATTTT. Protein: CASSQRTGRIAQPQHF.

This clonotype appeared a few times. V usage is TRBV19 and J usage is TRBJ1-2; 7 bases align to TRBD1. With V trimmed by 5 bases and J by 3 bases, 3 bases remained unmatched. Germline V gene lookup returns CDR1 LNHDA and CDR2 SQIVND (reference sequence). There are 13 residues in the CDR3. The CDR3 reads CASSHDRDYGYTF. In nucleotides, the CDR3 is TGTGCCAGTAGTCACGACAGGGACTATGGCTACACCTTC.

This chain joins TRBV29-1 and TRBJ2-3; D is unclear. Germline-derived CDR1 and CDR2 are SQVTM and ANQGSEA. The CDR3 consists of 14 residues. Trimming removed 1 base at V and 3 bases at J, with 11 bases between. The CDR3 DNA follows: TGCAGCGTTGAAGGAAGTTGGCCTACAGATACGCAGTATTTT. The encoded protein is CSVEGSWPTDTQYF.

J is TRBJ2-7 and V is TRBV20-1; 10 bases map to TRBD2. V shed 3 bases and J 0 bases; nucleotides not matched to a gene: 5. CDR1 is DFQATT and CDR2 is SNEGSKA in the germline V gene (reference sequence). The CDR3 has 15 amino acids. The CDR3 is CSARESGRASYEQYF. DNA of the CDR3: TGCAGTGCTAGGGAGAGCGGGAGGGCCTCCTACGAGCAGTACTTC.

The chain uses TRBV20-1 and TRBJ1-1, with TRBD1 identical over 7 bases. The CDR3 totals 14 residues. With 6 bases clipped from V and 7 bases from J, the junction kept 14 bases outside the gene matches. Germline V lookup: CDR1 DFQATT, CDR2 SNEGSKA (reference sequence). CDR3 region: CSARKGTELLEAFF. CDR3 DNA: TGCAGTGCCAGGAAGGGGACAGAGCTACTTGAAGCTTTCTTT.